This T cell receptor beta chain was sequenced during a study of T cells in Graves' hyperthyroidism and ophthalmopathy. Overall study context: Before treatment of any kind, peripheral blood was taken at initial diagnosis. General study points: In simple terms, a model built on 13 V-J features told ophthalmopathy apart from stable hyperthyroidism.

The CDR3 has 13 residues. The J segment lost 4 bases and the V segment lost 3 bases, leaving 4 bases of the junction unmatched. CDR1 is DFQATT and CDR2 is SNEGSKA in the germline V gene (reference sequence). Amplified TCR beta CDR3 regions derived from RNA transcripts. In the first-round RT-PCR of the TCR CDR3, the HTBI primer set was used. TCRdb analysed the multiplex PCR reads with MiXCR anew, one entry per CDR3 protein. The sample has a few hundred thousand distinct CDR3 sequences, about 16% seen once; the top ten hold more than 3%. About this clonotype: Its antigen is as yet unknown.

The chain is built from TRBV20-1 and TRBJ2-3; TRBD1 matches at 7 bases. The receptor was isolated from a middle-aged woman with Graves' ophthalmopathy. Sequencing was done on a sample of blood. This chain's CDR3 is CSARTQGADTQYF. The CDR3 nucleotides read TGCAGTGCTAGGACCCAGGGGGCAGATACGCAGTATTTT.